This T cell receptor beta chain was profiled in a study of cytomegalovirus exposure and HLA in healthy donors. About the research overall: Approximately 80 million unique TCRs from HLA-typed donors were held in an early data release. Broader study findings: Within an earlier analysis, most TCR beta V segments proved productive either about 90% or about 30% of the time. Sequencing depth roughly uniform across donors was assumed in presence/absence analyses.

PCR was performed using 60 Vbeta and 13 Jbeta primers. Here immunoSEQ multiplex PCR was the method, and the copy in TCRdb shows in-frame clones only, minus some. The top ten hold 6% to 8% of the sample, which has some 200,000 clones, approximately 85% seen once. A remark on this clone: Its antigen is currently unknown.

The CDR3 sequence is 14 residues long. Germline CDR1 reads SGHAT; CDR2 reads FQNNGV. V dropped 5 bases and J dropped 0 bases, with 10 bases sitting between them. Sequenced: PBMCs. The receptor comes from a woman between 45 and 60 years old in good health and CMV-seropositive. This chain joins TRBV11-2 and TRBJ1-2; weak D call: TRBD1 (6 bases). This CDR3 reads CASSTRTANYGYTF. The CDR3 nucleotides read TGTGCCAGCAGCACTCGGACAGCTAACTATGGCTACACCTTC.